Following are 8 T cell receptor beta chains from one sample sequenced in a study of blood T cell repertoires in COVID-19. The data were produced by immunoSEQ multiplex PCR, yet TCRdb's version contains in-frame clones alone and is incomplete. The sample contains approximately 85,000 clones, 90% of which appear only once. Sequenced material: peripheral blood. Receptors originate from a woman of 80 years or more with active or convalescent COVID-19.

The chain recombines TRBV4-1 with TRBJ2-7; TRBD1 agrees at 9 bases. Germline V gives CDR1 MGHRA, CDR2 YSYEKL. This CDR3 has 15 amino acids. V lost 3 bases, J lost 6 bases, and 9 bases stayed unmatched. The CDR3 DNA reads TGCGCCAGCAGCCACCCGGGACAGGGCGGGAGCGAGCAGTACTTC. Translated, it gives CASSHPGQGGSEQYF.

The J gene is TRBJ1-2, the V gene TRBV6-5; the D gene is possibly TRBD1 (5 bases). Germline CDR1 MNHEY, CDR2 SVGAGI. V dropped 2 bases and J dropped 2 bases, with 9 bases sitting between them. The length of the CDR3 is 14 residues. The CDR3 loop reads CASSYRQLNYGYTF. The CDR3 coding sequence is TGTGCCAGCAGTTACAGACAGCTCAACTATGGCTACACCTTC.

Only a few counts were recorded for this clone. The chain employs TRBV10-3 and TRBJ2-3; 10 positions match TRBD2. The CDR3 has 14 residues. The germline V gene has CDR1 ENHRY and CDR2 SYGVKD. The ends lost 3 bases at V and 4 bases at J; junction bases unmatched: 1. The CDR3 region has the DNA TGTGCCATCAGTGATAGCGGGAGGTCAGATACGCAGTATTTT. Translation: CAISDSGRSDTQYF.

The chain recombines TRBV6-5 with TRBJ1-5, with 7 positions matching TRBD1. V dropped 8 bases and J dropped 2; count of bases not matched to a gene: 0. Germline V gene data show CDR1 as MNHEY and CDR2 as SVGAGI. This CDR3 has 12 amino acids. The CDR3 DNA reads as TGTGCCAGCGGGACAGGCAATCAGCCCCAGCATTTT. Translated, it gives CASGTGNQPQHF.

The rearrangement links TRBV5-6 to TRBJ1-1, with TRBD1 identical over 7 bases. The CDR3 loop spans 15 amino acids. Germline CDR1 is SGHDT and CDR2 is YYEEEE. With V trimmed by 1 base and J by 0 bases, 3 bases remained unmatched. Here the CDR3 reads CASSLWTGMNTEAFF. The CDR3 coding sequence is TGTGCCAGCAGCTTGTGGACAGGCATGAACACTGAAGCTTTCTTT.

The rearrangement joins TRBV28 to TRBJ1-5; no reliable D call. This CDR3 is 16 amino acids long. V lost 3 bases and J lost 4, with 16 bases in between. Looked up from germline, CDR1 is MDHEN and CDR2 is SYDVKM. CDR3 protein: CASSFSVPGRNQPQHF. CDR3 in DNA: TGTGCCAGCAGTTTTTCGGTCCCGGGGAGGAATCAGCCCCAGCATTTT.

This clone occurred once. The chain joins TRBV10-3 to TRBJ1-5; 7 positions match TRBD1. Losses at the gene ends were 2 bases for V and 7 bases for J; bases not matched to a gene: 8. This CDR3 region has 15 residues. Germline V CDR1 and CDR2: ENHRY, SYGVKD. The CDR3 DNA follows: TGTGCCATCAGTGAGGGGCAGGGGACAGTACAGCCCCAGCATTTT. Translating gives CAISEGQGTVQPQHF.

The CDR3 DNA follows: TGTGCCAGCAGCACCGACAGGGGTAGCAATCAGCCCCAGCATTTT. It encodes CASSTDRGSNQPQHF. The J gene is TRBJ1-5, the V gene TRBV6-5, with 8 nucleotides matching TRBD1. The CDR3 covers 15 residues. With 6 bases clipped from V and 0 bases from J, the junction kept 4 bases outside the gene matches. The germline V gene encodes CDR1 MNHEY and CDR2 SVGAGI.